Below are 11 T cell receptor beta chains sequenced from a single sample in a study of beta chain features in type 1 diabetes. As every portion of the isolated RNA was reverse transcribed, the sequencing read expressed TCRB transcripts. The table came from immunoSEQ multiplex PCR; TCRdb's copy has only in-frame clones and leaves some out. The table lists 630,000 or so clones, about 14% of them singletons. These receptors are not linked to any known antigen. Study conclusions and caveats: Moderate but significant shortening of TCRB CDR3s was recorded in all four CD4+ subsets from Type 1 diabetes patients.

The specimen sequenced was naive CD4+ T cells from blood. The receptors stem from a man aged 18 to 29 with type 1 diabetes.

This clone was seen more than once but under ten times. V and J are TRBV6-5 and TRBJ2-1, with TRBD2 matching 7 bases. V was pared by 0 bases and J by 15 bases, with 8 bases of the junction left unmatched. The CDR3 loop spans 13 amino acids. Germline CDR1 reads MNHEY; CDR2 reads SVGAGI. The CDR3 nucleotides read TGTGCCAGCAGTTACTCAATGCGGGAGACGGTGTTCTTC. It translates to CASSYSMRETVFF.

This clone was observed a few times. The chain couples TRBV21-1 to TRBJ2-1; the table's D call, TRBD2, was not checked against the DNA. TRBV21-1 is described as a pseudogene. The CDR3 is made up of 20 amino acids. The CDR3 region has the DNA TGTGCCAGCAGCAAAGGGACTAGCGGGAGAGGGCTGGCTGGGGACAATGAGCAGTTCTTC. This codes for CASSKGTSGRGLAGDNEQFF.

The CDR3 DNA reads TGTGCCAGCAGTGTATCGCAGGGACAAGAGACCCAGTACTTC. Protein sequence: CASSVSQGQETQYF. The chain recombines TRBV2 with TRBJ2-5; a weak D match, TRBD1 (5 bases). This CDR3 is 14 amino acids long. The V and J ends lost 4 bases and 2 bases respectively, with 11 bases between them. CDR1 SNHLY and CDR2 FYNNEI come from the germline V gene.

The chain recombines TRBV2 with TRBJ2-4, with D unresolved. The CDR3 is made up of 12 amino acids. V was cut by 3 bases and J by 7 bases, with 7 bases left in between. Per germline, CDR1 SNHLY and CDR2 FYNNEI. This CDR3 is CASSEIPNIQYF. Written as DNA, the CDR3 is TGTGCCAGCAGTGAGATTCCGAACATTCAGTACTTC.

This clone was observed a few times. The chain has TRBV7-2 and TRBJ2-3; weak D call: TRBD2 (5 bases). CDR1 is SGHTA, CDR2 FQGNSA, per germline. The CDR3 totals 15 residues. Trimming cost V 2 bases and J 2 bases, with 11 bases left between them. DNA for the CDR3: TGTGCCAGCAGCTTAATCGAGCGGCTCACAGATACGCAGTATTTT. Translating it yields CASSLIERLTDTQYF. Together with reference TRBV7-2 and TRBJ2-3, the CDR3 gives the full variable domain: GAGVSQSPSNKVTEKGKDVELRCDPISGHTALYWYRQSLGQGLEFLIYFQGNSAPDKSGLPSDRFSAERTGGSVSTLTIQRTQQEDSAVYLCASSLIERLTDTQYFGPGTRLTVL.

V gene TRBV9 combines with J gene TRBJ2-3; no firm D call. The germline V gene encodes CDR1 SGDLS and CDR2 YYNGEE. V was trimmed by 4 bases and J by 10 bases, leaving 16 bases between them. The CDR3 sequence is 13 residues long. This chain's CDR3 is CASSFESRSAQYF. The CDR3, as DNA: TGTGCCAGCAGCTTTGAATCGAGGTCGGCGCAGTATTTT.

The J gene is TRBJ2-5, the V gene TRBV9, with D possibly being TRBD1 or TRBD2 (5 bases each). The CDR3 is made up of 14 amino acids. Trimming stripped 5 bases from V and 3 bases from J, with 14 bases between. CDR1 is SGDLS and CDR2 is YYNGEE in the germline V gene. CDR3 in DNA: TGTGCCAGCAGTGAGGGACCCCTTAAAGAGACCCAGTACTTC. The encoded protein is CASSEGPLKETQYF.

This clone was found a few times. The chain has TRBV14 and TRBJ2-5; 14 bases are shared with TRBD2. The CDR3 consists of 15 residues. Germline-derived CDR1 and CDR2 are SGHDN and FVKESK. Germline trimming cut 4 bases from V and 5 bases from J; bases unmatched to any gene: 3. CDR3 in amino acids: CASSPRTSGGETQYF. Here the CDR3 DNA reads TGTGCCAGCAGCCCCAGGACTAGCGGGGGGGAGACCCAGTACTTC.

In its sample, this clone was seen a few times. The chain employs TRBV9 and TRBJ2-3, with 7 bases fitting TRBD2. Germline loops: CDR1 SGDLS, CDR2 YYNGEE. Trimming cost V 5 bases and J 2 bases; bases outside gene matches: 11. CDR3 size: 16 residues. CDR3: CASRKGPSGDTDTQYF. Here the CDR3 DNA reads TGTGCCAGCAGAAAAGGCCCTAGCGGCGACACAGATACGCAGTATTTT.

The table lists this clone with a few counts. The chain couples TRBV25-1 to TRBJ2-3, with 7 bases matching TRBD2. V dropped 2 bases and J dropped 3; count of bases not matched to a gene: 11. This CDR3 has 17 residues. Germline loops: CDR1 MGHDK, CDR2 SYGVNS. CDR3 loop: CASSEPLTGGWTDTQYF. CDR3 nucleotides: TGTGCCAGCAGTGAACCCCTAACGGGAGGATGGACAGATACGCAGTATTTT.

This clone was observed a handful of times. V and J are TRBV29-1 and TRBJ1-1; 9 nucleotides line up with TRBD1. The CDR3 totals 13 residues. The junction had 8 bases not matched to a gene; V was cut back by 7 bases and J by 5 bases. CDR1 SQVTM and CDR2 ANQGSEA come from the germline V gene. CDR3 in DNA: TGCAGCGGAAGAACAGGGGGCAGGACTGAAGCTTTCTTT. Its protein is CSGRTGGRTEAFF.